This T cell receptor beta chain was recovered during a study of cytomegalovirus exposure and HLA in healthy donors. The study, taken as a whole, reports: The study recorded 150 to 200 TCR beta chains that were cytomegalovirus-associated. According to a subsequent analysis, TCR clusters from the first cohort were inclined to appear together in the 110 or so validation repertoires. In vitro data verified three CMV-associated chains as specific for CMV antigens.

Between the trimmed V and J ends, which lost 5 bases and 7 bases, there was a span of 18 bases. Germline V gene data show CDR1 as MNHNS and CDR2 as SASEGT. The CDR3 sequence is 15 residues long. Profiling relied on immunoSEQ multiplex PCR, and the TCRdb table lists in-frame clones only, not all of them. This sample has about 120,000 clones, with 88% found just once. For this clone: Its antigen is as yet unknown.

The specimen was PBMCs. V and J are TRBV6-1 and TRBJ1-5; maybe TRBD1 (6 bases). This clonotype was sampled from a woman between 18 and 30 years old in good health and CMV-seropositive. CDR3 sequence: CASSLGYRERQPQHF. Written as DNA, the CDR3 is TGTGCCAGCAGTCTGGGATACAGGGAAAGGCAGCCCCAGCATTTT.